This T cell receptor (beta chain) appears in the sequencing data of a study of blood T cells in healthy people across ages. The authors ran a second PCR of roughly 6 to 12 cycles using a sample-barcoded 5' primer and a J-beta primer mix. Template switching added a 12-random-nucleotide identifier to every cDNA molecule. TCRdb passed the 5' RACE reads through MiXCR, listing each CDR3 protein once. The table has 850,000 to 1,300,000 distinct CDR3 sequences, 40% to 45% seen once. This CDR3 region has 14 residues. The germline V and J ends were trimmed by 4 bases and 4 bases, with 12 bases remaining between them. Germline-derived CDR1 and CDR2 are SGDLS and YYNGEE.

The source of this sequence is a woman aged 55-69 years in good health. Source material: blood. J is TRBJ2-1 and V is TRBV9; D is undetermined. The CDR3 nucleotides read TGTGCCAGCAGCCCCCGACTGGGGTACAATGAGCAGTTCTTC. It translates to CASSPRLGYNEQFF.